These 7 T cell receptor beta chains were sequenced from one sample in a study of T-cell reconstitution after alpha-beta-depleted transplantation in children. The TCRbeta library was prepared with unique molecular identifiers. Using its own MiXCR run on the PCR reads, TCRdb lists one record per CDR3 protein. Here the sample spans around 670,000 distinct CDR3 sequences, around 13% being singletons. This specimen consisted of PBMCs, obtained before TCRalphabeta/CD19-depleted stem cell transplant. The receptors shown here come from a girl aged 2-10 years with congenital amegakaryocytic thrombocytopenia, due to receive a stem cell transplant.

The CDR3 loop is CASSRQGPLDTQYF. The CDR3 DNA follows: TGTGCCAGCAGTAGACAGGGTCCTTTGGATACGCAGTATTTT. The chain joins TRBV11-2 to TRBJ2-3, with 7 bases lining up with TRBD1. Germline loops: CDR1 SGHAT, CDR2 FQNNGV. This CDR3 contains 14 residues. J lost 6 bases, V lost 6 bases, and 9 bases had no gene match.

This clonotype was seen many times. In nucleotides, the CDR3 is TGTGCCAGCAGTTACGCGGTGAACACTGAAGCTTTCTTT. Protein sequence: CASSYAVNTEAFF. The chain is built from TRBV6-5 and TRBJ1-1, with D uncertain. Germline values: CDR1 MNHEY, CDR2 SVGAGI. CDR3 size: 13 residues. Trimming left V 2 bases short and J 0 bases short, with 4 bases between.

The gene calls are TRBV5-1 and TRBJ2-7; D might be TRBD2 (5 bases). The germline gives CDR1 SGHRS, CDR2 YFSETQ. CDR3 length: 14 residues. The ends were cut back, 4 bases at V and 2 bases at J, with 13 bases in the middle. The CDR3 region is CASSHGVTTYEQYF. The CDR3 DNA reads as TGCGCCAGCAGCCACGGGGTTACCACCTACGAGCAGTACTTC.

This clonotype was counted at least ten times. The genes are TRBV10-3 and TRBJ2-3; D is undetermined. The germline CDR1 and CDR2 sequences are ENHRY and SYGVKD. V lost 6 bases and J 1 base, leaving 2 bases between the germline ends. The CDR3 has 11 residues. The CDR3 nucleotides read TGTGCCATCAGGGGCACAGATACGCAGTATTTT. This codes for CAIRGTDTQYF.

V is TRBV5-1 and J is TRBJ2-3; maybe TRBD2 (5 bases). The germline V gene encodes CDR1 SGHRS and CDR2 YFSETQ. The CDR3 is made up of 14 amino acids. V was trimmed by 5 bases and J by 2 bases, leaving 12 bases between them. CDR3 nucleotide sequence: TGCGCCAGCAGATATGGACTCATCACAGATACGCAGTATTTT. Protein sequence: CASRYGLITDTQYF.

This clonotype has at least ten counts. V and J are TRBV7-9 and TRBJ2-5; tentative D call: TRBD1 (6 bases). CDR1 and CDR2 (germline): SEHNR, FQNEAQ (reference sequence). The CDR3 is 15 amino acids. V was shortened by 4 bases and J by 8 bases, with 20 bases between the two germline ends. In DNA, the CDR3 is TGTGCCAGCAGCTCGCGACAGGCCGGGTATTTCACCCAGTACTTC. It specifies CASSSRQAGYFTQYF.

V usage is TRBV29-1 and J usage is TRBJ2-7, with 7 bases matching TRBD2. Germline V gene lookup returns CDR1 SQVTM and CDR2 ANQGSEA. The CDR3 has 15 residues. After removal of 0 bases from V and 4 bases from J, the junction contained 9 bases not matched to a gene. This chain's CDR3 is CSVEDRGTTGYEQYF. CDR3 nucleotide sequence: TGCAGCGTTGAAGATCGCGGGACTACCGGATACGAGCAGTACTTC.